The entry that follows covers one T cell receptor beta chain sequence. This entry is derived from a study of blood T cell repertoires in COVID-19. Study details: COVID-19 samples, acute and convalescent, were from the United States, Italy and Spain.

Looked up from germline, CDR1 is SGDLS and CDR2 is YYNGEE. Trimming stripped 4 bases from V and 5 bases from J, with 12 bases between. CDR3 size: 14 residues. Source study methods: Estimation of nucleated cell counts was performed using reference gene primer amplification. Clones were read by immunoSEQ multiplex PCR, and TCRdb kept only the in-frame ones, dropping some. Clonal size and the V and J genes are those of that table, whereas D and trimming came from the DNA. The sample lists 150,000 to 180,000 clones; approximately 85% were seen once. This chain links TRBV9 with TRBJ2-2, with D hard to call. This receptor was obtained from a man in his fifties or sixties with COVID-19, enrolled during active disease. Input material: peripheral blood. This CDR3 is CASSSRLSTGELFF. In DNA, the CDR3 is TGTGCCAGCAGCTCGCGTCTGAGTACCGGGGAGCTGTTTTTT. Full variable domain (rest looked up from reference TRBV9 and TRBJ2-2): DSGVTQTPKHLITATGQRVTLRCSPRSGDLSVYWYQQSLDQGLQFLIQYYNGEERAKGNILERFSAQQFPDLHSELNLSSLELGDSALYFCASSSRLSTGELFFGEGSRLTVL.